This TCR beta chain was recorded in a study of T cell repertoires in cytomegalovirus infection. About the study: Recently described HLA-C-restricted plus well-studied HLA-B-restricted CMV epitopes were used.

Study conclusions and caveats: HLA-C-restricted CMV-specific TCR beta clonotypes prevailed in the ex vivo response. Identification of carriers of CMV plus the relevant HLA was performed using cumulative public TCR beta family frequency.

A word on this clonotype: No antigen is known for it.

The germline CDR1 and CDR2 sequences are SEHNR and FQNEAQ (reference sequence). V was clipped by 4 bases and J by 6 bases; unmatched bases: 9. This CDR3 spans 15 amino acids. MiXCR, run by TCRdb on the reads, gives a single entry per CDR3 protein. The sample has 30,000 to 40,000 distinct CDR3 sequences; about 48% are singletons. This receptor was identified in a human donor in good health (CMV status not recorded). Some clones in this sample may be carry-over from other donors' samples. The starting material was CD8+ T cells from cultured PBMCs, obtained from culture after CMV antigen stimulation. This sequence joins TRBV7-9 and TRBJ2-1; 7 bases align to TRBD1. The CDR3 loop reads CASSSTGRLVNEQFF. The CDR3 DNA reads TGTGCCAGCAGCTCGACAGGGCGGTTGGTCAATGAGCAGTTCTTC.